These 31 T cell receptor beta chains were sequenced from one sample in a study of intratumoral heterogeneity in liver cancer. TCRdb's table, derived via immunoSEQ multiplex PCR, lists solely in-frame clones and lacks some. The sample lists 5,500 to 6,000 clones; around 72% were seen once. Sequencing was performed on tumor-adjacent normal tissue, taken before any cancer treatment. The receptors shown here come from a man in his 70s with hepatocellular carcinoma.

Judged by abundance, this clone is large. The chain is built from TRBV7-9 and TRBJ1-1, with D maybe TRBD1 (6 bases). The CDR3 has 14 amino acids. Trimming removed 7 bases from V and 5 bases from J, with 17 bases in between. Per the germline V gene, CDR1 is SEHNR and CDR2 is FQNEAQ (reference sequence). CDR3 sequence reads: CASTIVGGRTEAFF. The CDR3 DNA sequence: TGTGCCAGCACCATAGTTGGGGGGCGGACTGAAGCTTTCTTT.

This clone has more than one count but fewer than ten. The CDR3 bases are TGTGCCAGCAGCCCCCCCAGATTAAGAAACACCATATATTTT. Translating gives CASSPPRLRNTIYF. The V call is TRBV28, the J call TRBJ1-3; D is uncertain. Germline assignment: CDR1 MDHEN and CDR2 SYDVKM. V gave up 6 bases and J gave up 5 bases, with 14 bases separating them. The CDR3 spans 14 residues.

Relative to its sample, this clone is medium-sized. CDR3 loop: CASAYGWGQIHEQYF. Written as DNA, the CDR3 is TGTGCCAGTGCATATGGGTGGGGGCAAATCCACGAGCAGTACTTC. The chain employs TRBV19 and TRBJ2-7; possible D gene TRBD1, 6 bases. The length of the CDR3 is 15 residues. The germline V and J ends were trimmed by 8 bases and 5 bases, with 22 bases remaining between them. Germline lookup yields CDR1 LNHDA and CDR2 SQIVND (reference sequence).

This clone has just a few counts. The chain recombines TRBV6-6 with TRBJ2-3; 8 bases are a match to TRBD1. The J segment lost 2 bases and the V segment lost 0 bases, leaving 4 bases of the junction unmatched. Germline V gene lookup returns CDR1 MNHNY and CDR2 SVGAGI (reference sequence). CDR3 size: 16 residues. CDR3: CASSYSSGGYTDTQYF. The CDR3 DNA reads as TGTGCCAGCAGTTACTCGTCAGGGGGCTACACAGATACGCAGTATTTT.

This chain links TRBV7-2 with TRBJ1-4; possible D gene TRBD1, 6 bases. CDR1 is SGHTA, CDR2 FQGNSA, per germline. The V gene lost 3 bases and the J gene lost 3 bases, with 14 bases spanning the gap. This CDR3 is 16 amino acids long. CDR3 loop: CASSFRGLVANEKLFF. CDR3 coding DNA: TGTGCCAGCAGCTTCCGGGGGCTAGTAGCTAATGAAAAACTGTTTTTT.

This clone occurred once. This CDR3 reads CASTKTRVATEAFF. The CDR3 coding sequence is TGTGCCAGCACCAAAACCAGGGTTGCCACTGAAGCTTTCTTT. The chain couples TRBV6-5 to TRBJ1-1, with a tentative D call TRBD1 (5 bases). Trimming stripped 7 bases from V and 4 bases from J, with 16 bases between. The CDR3 totals 14 residues. Germline assignment: CDR1 MNHEY and CDR2 SVGAGI.

The gene calls are TRBV7-9 and TRBJ1-4; D is possibly TRBD1 (6 bases). Germline CDR1 reads SEHNR; CDR2 reads FQNEAQ (reference sequence). Trimming left V 0 bases short and J 7 bases short, with 12 bases between. The CDR3 length is 15 residues. The CDR3 sequence: CASSLAEGEGEKLFF. The CDR3 nucleotides read TGTGCCAGCAGCTTAGCAGAGGGGGAGGGTGAAAAACTGTTTTTT.

The chain employs TRBV6-5 and TRBJ1-2; 7 nucleotides line up with TRBD1. Looked up from germline, CDR1 is MNHEY and CDR2 is SVGAGI. The J segment lost 8 bases and the V segment lost 6 bases, leaving 6 bases of the junction unmatched. The CDR3 length is 12 residues. This CDR3 is CASSTGVSGYTF. The CDR3 DNA reads as TGTGCCAGCAGCACAGGGGTGAGCGGCTACACCTTC.

This chain joins TRBV27 and TRBJ1-1; the D is unclear. CDR1 is MNHEY and CDR2 is SMNVEV in the germline V gene (reference sequence). The V gene lost 3 bases and the J gene lost 1 base, with 12 bases spanning the gap. This CDR3 has 15 amino acids. The CDR3 DNA reads as TGTGCCAGCAGTTTGTGGTCGAGTGGGAACACTGAAGCTTTCTTT. Protein sequence: CASSLWSSGNTEAFF.

This clone was found once. The chain joins TRBV2 to TRBJ1-6, with 12 bases identical to TRBD1. The V segment lost 9 bases and the J segment 7 bases; nucleotides outside the gene matches: 7. The CDR3 is 15 amino acids. CDR1 is SNHLY and CDR2 is FYNNEI in the germline V gene. CDR3 nucleotide sequence: TGTGCCAGTAAACCGGGACAGGGGGCGAATTCACCCCTCCACTTT. Translating it yields CASKPGQGANSPLHF.

This clone was recorded a few times. The chain's CDR3 is CASSYSANTDTQYF. The CDR3 DNA reads TGTGCCAGCAGTTACTCGGCAAACACAGATACGCAGTATTTT. The genes are TRBV6-5 and TRBJ2-3; no reliable D call. Germline-derived CDR1 and CDR2 are MNHEY and SVGAGI. The CDR3 sequence is 14 residues long. Deletions cut 0 bases from V and 2 bases from J, with 6 bases between.

This clone was observed a few times. The chain combines TRBV27 with TRBJ1-2, with a weak D call TRBD1 (5 bases). With 9 bases removed from V and 6 bases from J, the gap between germline ends came to 14 bases. The CDR3 runs to 12 residues. Germline V gene sequence: CDR1 MNHEY, CDR2 SMNVEV (reference sequence). The CDR3 loop is CARNHWGNGYTF. The DNA of the CDR3 is TGTGCCAGGAATCACTGGGGGAATGGCTACACCTTC.

The chain employs TRBV4-3 and TRBJ2-1, with unresolved D. Trimming shortened V by 4 bases and J by 2 bases, and 6 bases separated the two germline ends. The CDR3 has 13 residues. The germline CDR1 and CDR2 sequences are LGHNA and YSLEER. DNA for the CDR3: TGCGCCAGCAGCCCCAACCCCTACAATGAGCAGTTCTTC. Residues: CASSPNPYNEQFF.

The CDR3 DNA is TGTGCCAGCAGCCTCGATCAGGGGCTCGGGGAGCTGTTTTTT. Amino acids: CASSLDQGLGELFF. The V call is TRBV7-6, the J call TRBJ2-2; TRBD1 is a possible D gene (6 bases). Per the germline V gene, CDR1 is SGHVS and CDR2 is FNYEAQ. The V end lost 5 bases, the J end lost 7 bases, and 14 bases lay between the germline ends. The CDR3 covers 14 residues.

This chain's CDR3 is CASSQDLWATGRSTDTQYF. DNA of the CDR3: TGTGCCAGCAGCCAAGATCTTTGGGCTACGGGGCGGAGCACAGATACGCAGTATTTT. This chain links TRBV3-1 (or the pseudogene TRBV3-2) with TRBJ2-3; perhaps D is TRBD1 or TRBD2 (5 bases each). V was clipped by 0 bases and J by 0 bases, with 19 bases between them. The V gene's germline CDR1 is LGHDT and CDR2 YNNKEL (reference sequence). There are 19 residues in the CDR3.

The rearrangement uses TRBV3-1 (or the pseudogene TRBV3-2) and TRBJ2-1, with 10 bases lining up with TRBD2. The junction had 13 bases not matched to a gene; V was cut back by 3 bases and J by 8 bases. CDR3 length: 17 amino acids. Looked up from germline, CDR1 is LGHDT and CDR2 is YNNKEL (reference sequence). The CDR3 here is CASSQHIRAGGPDEQFF. In DNA, the CDR3 is TGTGCCAGCAGCCAGCATATTCGAGCGGGGGGGCCCGATGAGCAGTTCTTC.

The chain carries TRBV5-4 and TRBJ1-4, with TRBD1 as a possible D gene (5 bases). The CDR3 runs to 15 residues. The V end was cut by 4 bases, the J end by 4 bases, with 14 bases between. Germline lookup yields CDR1 SGHNT and CDR2 YYREEE (reference sequence). The CDR3 spells CASSLQGPRNEKLFF. The CDR3 DNA sequence: TGTGCCAGCAGCCTGCAGGGACCTCGTAATGAAAAACTGTTTTTT.

This clone is medium-sized. Relative to the germline gene, one junction end is altered; a read error may explain this. The V gene is TRBV29-1, the J gene TRBJ2-1, with a tentative D call TRBD1 (6 bases). The germline CDR1 and CDR2 sequences are SQVTM and ANQGSEA. CDR3 length: 14 amino acids. The CDR3, as DNA: TGCAGCGTTTCTGGGGACAAGGTCTACATTGAGCAGTTCTTC. The encoded protein is CSVSGDKVYIEQFF.

This chain uses TRBV5-1 with TRBJ2-1; 10 nucleotides line up with TRBD1. V was pared by 2 bases and J by 7 bases, with 3 bases of the junction left unmatched. This CDR3 region has 14 residues. Germline CDR1 reads SGHRS; CDR2 reads YFSETQ. CDR3 in amino acids: CASSLGGQGNEQFF. Written as DNA, the CDR3 is TGCGCCAGCAGCTTAGGGGGACAGGGGAATGAGCAGTTCTTC. The whole variable domain, filled in from reference TRBV5-1 and TRBJ2-1, reads KAGVTQTPRYLIKTRGQQVTLSCSPISGHRSVSWYQQTPGQGLQFLFEYFSETQRNKGNFPGRFSGRQFSNSRSEMNVSTLELGDSALYLCASSLGGQGNEQFFGPGTRLTVL.

The genes are TRBV18 and TRBJ2-1; D is undetermined. V was pared by 1 base and J by 6 bases, with 4 bases between. Germline lookup yields CDR1 KGHSH and CDR2 LQKENI. The CDR3 runs 12 residues. The CDR3 nucleotides are TGTGCCAGCTCACCACTAGGCAATGAGCAGTTCTTC. It encodes CASSPLGNEQFF.

This clone has more than one count but fewer than ten. The genes are TRBV7-2 and TRBJ1-2; no reliable D call. V was clipped by 5 bases and J by 4 bases, with 5 bases between them. Per germline, CDR1 SGHTA and CDR2 FQGNSA. There are 11 residues in the CDR3. The CDR3, as DNA: TGTGCCAGCAGCCTTTTCTATGGCTACACCTTC. It codes for CASSLFYGYTF.

The CDR3 protein is CASGPHGQPQHF. CDR3 in DNA: TGTGCCAGCGGACCGCACGGGCAGCCCCAGCATTTT. The chain combines TRBV6-6 with TRBJ1-5; D is unresolved. CDR1 and CDR2 from the germline V gene are MNHNY and SVGAGI (reference sequence). The CDR3 is made up of 12 amino acids. Trimming cost V 8 bases and J 7 bases, with 12 bases left between them.

V gene TRBV5-1 combines with J gene TRBJ2-3, with 9 positions matching TRBD2. This CDR3 contains 17 residues. V lost 0 bases, J lost 1 base, and 6 bases stayed unmatched. Germline values: CDR1 SGHRS, CDR2 YFSETQ. CDR3 in amino acids: CASSLAAGGTRTDTQYF. DNA of the CDR3: TGCGCCAGCAGCTTGGCAGCGGGGGGAACCCGCACAGATACGCAGTATTTT.

Only a few counts were recorded for this clone. This chain links TRBV28 with TRBJ2-1; 7 bases fit TRBD2. This CDR3 contains 16 residues. The germline CDR1 and CDR2 sequences are MDHEN and SYDVKM. V lost 8 bases, J lost 4 bases, and 14 bases stayed unmatched. Written as DNA, the CDR3 is TGTGCCAGCCTATCTCCGTCGAGCGGGGCTTACAATGAGCAGTTCTTC. This translates into CASLSPSSGAYNEQFF. Using reference TRBV28 and TRBJ2-1 for the parts outside the CDR3, the full variable domain is DVKVTQSSRYLVKRTGEKVFLECVQDMDHENMFWYRQDPGLGLRLIYFSYDVKMKEKGDIPEGYSVSREKKERFSLILESASTNQTSMYLCASLSPSSGAYNEQFFGPGTRLTVL.

The chain links TRBV5-1 to TRBJ2-2; D could derive from TRBD1 or TRBD2 (5 bases each). CDR3 size: 17 residues. Germline lookup yields CDR1 SGHRS and CDR2 YFSETQ. The V gene lost 0 bases and the J gene lost 4 bases, with 16 bases spanning the gap. The CDR3 sequence: CASSLDFLVGTTGELFF. The CDR3 coding sequence is TGCGCCAGCAGCTTGGACTTTCTTGTGGGGACCACCGGGGAGCTGTTTTTT. Combining the CDR3 with reference TRBV5-1 and TRBJ2-2 gives the whole variable domain KAGVTQTPRYLIKTRGQQVTLSCSPISGHRSVSWYQQTPGQGLQFLFEYFSETQRNKGNFPGRFSGRQFSNSRSEMNVSTLELGDSALYLCASSLDFLVGTTGELFFGEGSRLTVL.

V gene TRBV5-1 combines with J gene TRBJ1-1; 7 nucleotides line up with TRBD1. The V gene end was trimmed by 4 bases and the J gene end by 5 bases; junction bases not matched to a gene: 11. CDR1 is SGHRS and CDR2 is YFSETQ in the germline V gene. This CDR3 is 15 amino acids long. Here the CDR3 reads CASSTGRQGRTEAFF. CDR3 nucleotide sequence: TGCGCCAGCAGCACGGGGAGACAGGGTAGGACTGAAGCTTTCTTT. The whole variable domain, remainder taken from reference TRBV5-1 and TRBJ1-1, is KAGVTQTPRYLIKTRGQQVTLSCSPISGHRSVSWYQQTPGQGLQFLFEYFSETQRNKGNFPGRFSGRQFSNSRSEMNVSTLELGDSALYLCASSTGRQGRTEAFFGQGTRLTVV.

The rearrangement links TRBV3-1 (or the pseudogene TRBV3-2) to TRBJ1-1; the D is unclear. Per the germline V gene, CDR1 is LGHDT and CDR2 is YNNKEL (reference sequence). V was trimmed by 2 bases and J by 0 bases, leaving 7 bases between them. This CDR3 contains 14 residues. This CDR3 reads CASSQTGLNTEAFF. The CDR3 DNA sequence: TGTGCCAGCAGCCAAACGGGGTTGAACACTGAAGCTTTCTTT.

The chain is built from TRBV11-2 and TRBJ1-2; D ambiguous. Germline V gene sequence: CDR1 SGHAT, CDR2 FQNNGV. V lost 8 bases and J 3 bases, leaving 1 base between the germline ends. The CDR3 runs to 9 residues. Here the CDR3 reads CASDYGYTF. CDR3 nucleotide sequence: TGTGCCAGCGACTATGGCTACACCTTC.

V is TRBV6-2 or TRBV6-3 and J is TRBJ1-2; D call uncertain. CDR1 and CDR2 from the germline V gene are MNHEY and SVGEGT. V was cut by 7 bases and J by 2 bases, with 17 bases left in between. CDR3 length: 15 amino acids. CDR3 coding DNA: TGTGCCAGCACCCCCGATCTTTCCAGGAACTATGGCTACACCTTC. It yields the protein CASTPDLSRNYGYTF.

This clone was found a few times. This chain joins TRBV5-8 and TRBJ1-5; D ambiguous. V was shortened by 6 bases and J by 0 bases, with 10 bases between the two germline ends. Germline-derived CDR1 and CDR2 are SGHTS and YDEGEE. There are 14 residues in the CDR3. The chain's CDR3 is CASTADYSNQPQHF. The CDR3 region has the DNA TGTGCCAGCACGGCGGATTATAGCAATCAGCCCCAGCATTTT.

This clone is classed as medium-sized. V and J are TRBV23-1 and TRBJ2-5, with TRBD2 matching 15 bases. TRBV23-1 is classed as an ORF, of uncertain function. This CDR3 region has 17 residues. Unmatched junction bases numbered 4, after V lost 3 bases and J lost 2 bases. Here the CDR3 reads CASSHGTSGGPQETQYF. The CDR3 DNA follows: TGCGCCAGCAGTCACGGGACTAGCGGGGGGCCGCAAGAGACCCAGTACTTC.